The rows below give T cell receptor beta chains drawn from one sample of a study of metastatic and nonmetastatic thyroid tumors. TCRdb reprocessed the PCR reads via MiXCR. The sample holds 20,000 to 25,000 clones; 13% to 15% are singletons and the top ten take roughly 15%. The sample was tumor tissue. These receptors were collected from a female donor with papillary thyroid cancer or a benign thyroid nodule (not recorded which). Some clones in this sample may be carry-over from other donors' samples. CDR3s include the opening cysteine and the closing phenylalanine or tryptophan. The size entry is marked missing in some rows and otherwise reads once, few, many or a size class.

len: 13; v_gene: TRBV7-9; j_gene: TRBJ1-1; abundance: many; CDR3aa: CAGQQGADTEAFF
len: 18; v_gene: TRBV5-1; j_gene: TRBJ2-1; abundance: many; CDR3aa: CASSLDGQGAGSYNEQFF
len: 13; v_gene: TRBV10-3; j_gene: TRBJ1-2; abundance: many; CDR3aa: CAISESNLEGYTF
len: 13; v_gene: TRBV2; j_gene: TRBJ1-5; abundance: many; CDR3aa: CASSEGRDQPQHF
len: 14; v_gene: TRBV6-1; j_gene: TRBJ1-1; abundance: many; CDR3aa: CASNRRPMNTEAFF
len: 14; v_gene: TRBV11-3; j_gene: TRBJ2-2; abundance: few; CDR3aa: CASCRDLITGELFF
len: 11; v_gene: TRBV6-1; j_gene: TRBJ1-1; abundance: many; CDR3aa: CASSEGYRRLF
len: 17; v_gene: TRBV3-1; j_gene: TRBJ2-1; abundance: many; CDR3aa: CASSQGNLLAGYNEQFF
len: 15; v_gene: TRBV7-9; j_gene: TRBJ2-7; abundance: many; CDR3aa: CASTTLSTGMGEQYF
len: 13; v_gene: TRBV2; j_gene: TRBJ2-1; abundance: NA; CDR3aa: CATRRGSNNEQFF
len: 16; v_gene: TRBV6-1; j_gene: TRBJ1-1; abundance: many; CDR3aa: CASSPVAGILNTEAFF
len: 16; v_gene: TRBV6-1; j_gene: TRBJ2-5; abundance: many; CDR3aa: CASSPSIARGLETQYF
len: 17; v_gene: TRBV5-1; j_gene: TRBJ2-3; abundance: many; CDR3aa: CASSLYGTSGGTDTQYF
len: 13; v_gene: TRBV20-1; j_gene: TRBJ2-3; abundance: NA; CDR3aa: CSARTLLANTQYF
len: 15; v_gene: TRBV2; j_gene: TRBJ2-3; abundance: many; CDR3aa: CASSGRRGEGDTQYF
len: 14; v_gene: TRBV6-1; j_gene: TRBJ2-1; abundance: NA; CDR3aa: CASSIRLVAGEQFF
len: 15; v_gene: TRBV5-1; j_gene: TRBJ2-3; abundance: many; CDR3aa: CASSLGRGEADTQYF
len: 11; v_gene: TRBV30; j_gene: TRBJ2-1; abundance: medium-sized; CDR3aa: CAGGFGHWQFF
len: 14; v_gene: TRBV3-1; j_gene: TRBJ1-1; abundance: NA; CDR3aa: CASSQTGRDTEAFF
len: 13; v_gene: TRBV6-1; j_gene: TRBJ1-2; abundance: many; CDR3aa: CASSDRAIYGYTF
len: 13; v_gene: TRBV2; j_gene: TRBJ2-3; abundance: many; CDR3aa: CASSGPDTGEQYF
len: 18; v_gene: TRBV6-1; j_gene: TRBJ2-5; abundance: many; CDR3aa: CASGMEPPLAGTQETQYF
len: 15; v_gene: TRBV6-5; j_gene: TRBJ2-1; abundance: many; CDR3aa: CASSYSGGAYNEQFF
len: 15; v_gene: TRBV9; j_gene: TRBJ1-1; abundance: many; CDR3aa: CASSVQAGGNTEAFF
len: 11; v_gene: TRBV20-1; j_gene: TRBJ2-1; abundance: many; CDR3aa: CSARFYNEQFF
len: 13; v_gene: TRBV12-3/TRBV12-4; j_gene: TRBJ1-2; abundance: many; CDR3aa: CASAPGPGYGYTF
len: 16; v_gene: TRBV4-1; j_gene: TRBJ1-3; abundance: many; CDR3aa: CASSQDKGLSGNTIYF
len: 14; v_gene: TRBV6-5; j_gene: TRBJ2-7; abundance: many; CDR3aa: CASSYRRVSYEQYF
len: 18; v_gene: TRBV4-1; j_gene: TRBJ2-5; abundance: many; CDR3aa: CASSQAGLAGANQETQYF
len: 13; v_gene: TRBV2; j_gene: TRBJ2-1; abundance: few; CDR3aa: CASRGSSYNEQFF
len: 13; v_gene: TRBV11-3; j_gene: TRBJ2-1; abundance: many; CDR3aa: CASSLAEFDEQFF
len: 15; v_gene: TRBV5-1; j_gene: TRBJ2-3; abundance: many; CDR3aa: CASSPLGQVTDTQYF
len: 16; v_gene: TRBV20-1; j_gene: TRBJ1-2; abundance: many; CDR3aa: CSASSGTAPRRYGYTF
len: 13; v_gene: TRBV25-1; j_gene: TRBJ1-1; abundance: many; CDR3aa: CASRDRRGTEAFF
len: 14; v_gene: TRBV3-1; j_gene: TRBJ2-7; abundance: many; CDR3aa: CASSQDGRRGEQYF
len: 18; v_gene: TRBV6-4; j_gene: TRBJ1-4; abundance: many; CDR3aa: CASSDSNLRDPPGEKLFF
len: 12; v_gene: TRBV30; j_gene: TRBJ2-1; abundance: NA; CDR3aa: CAWEGARDEQFF